The 32 T cell receptor beta chains given below trace back to one sample, sequenced in a study of shared clonotypes between healthy human individuals. Profiling relied on immunoSEQ multiplex PCR, and the TCRdb table lists in-frame clones only, not all of them. The profile shows about 870,000 clones, 80% to 95% of them singletons. CD45RO-negative, CCR7-positively selected cells formed the naive CD8 fraction, excluding terminally differentiated effector memory CD45RA+ cells. The sequenced material came from naive CD8+ T cells sorted from blood. The receptors shown here come from a man aged 30 to 45 in good health.

The rearrangement uses TRBV15 and TRBJ2-2, with D unresolved. The V end was cut by 2 bases, the J end by 5 bases, with 6 bases between. The CDR3 sequence is 13 residues long. From germline, CDR1 is LNHNV and CDR2 YYDKDF (reference sequence). In DNA, the CDR3 is TGTGCCACCAGCAGAACGGAGACCGGGGAGCTGTTTTTT. This encodes CATSRTETGELFF.

The chain recombines TRBV28 with TRBJ1-1; weak D call: TRBD1 (6 bases). The CDR3 is made up of 13 amino acids. V was cut by 7 bases and J by 2 bases, with 11 bases left in between. Germline-derived CDR1 and CDR2 are MDHEN and SYDVKM. CDR3 bases: TGTGCCAGCATAAAGGACAGAAACACTGAAGCTTTCTTT. Encoded protein: CASIKDRNTEAFF.

The V gene is TRBV25-1, the J gene TRBJ1-2; D is unresolved. The V gene lost 4 bases and the J gene lost 4 bases, with 13 bases spanning the gap. This CDR3 has 14 amino acids. The germline gives CDR1 MGHDK, CDR2 SYGVNS. The CDR3 DNA sequence: TGTGCCAGCAGTGGTAGAGCCCCGGGCTATGGCTACACCTTC. As protein: CASSGRAPGYGYTF.

The chain recombines TRBV28 with TRBJ2-7; the D is unclear. Germline V lookup: CDR1 MDHEN, CDR2 SYDVKM. Trimming took off 4 bases at V and 2 bases at J, with 12 bases between the two ends. CDR3 length: 14 amino acids. Here the CDR3 DNA reads TGTGCCAGCAGTTATAGAACGATGACCTACGAGCAGTACTTC. Residues: CASSYRTMTYEQYF.

The chain carries TRBV15 and TRBJ2-7; TRBD2 agrees at 7 bases. Germline V gene sequence: CDR1 LNHNV, CDR2 YYDKDF (reference sequence). This CDR3 spans 20 amino acids. Trimming took 0 bases from V and 3 from J; bases not matched to a gene: 20. CDR3 nucleotide sequence: TGTGCCACCAGCAGAGATGAGCGAAGCGGTGAGGTAGCGGGTCTCTACGAGCAGTACTTC. Translated: CATSRDERSGEVAGLYEQYF.

About this clone itself: This CDR3 is also generated by other DNA sequences in the sample. The CDR3 nucleotides are TGTGCCAGCAGTCTTCTAGCGGGAGGGCTCTACGAGCAGTACTTC. Translating it yields CASSLLAGGLYEQYF. The rearrangement links TRBV28 to TRBJ2-7; 12 bases agree with TRBD2. The germline gives CDR1 MDHEN, CDR2 SYDVKM. This CDR3 is built from 15 residues. Losses at the gene ends were 5 bases for V and 3 bases for J; bases not matched to a gene: 5. Together with reference TRBV28 and TRBJ2-7, the CDR3 gives the full variable domain: DVKVTQSSRYLVKRTGEKVFLECVQDMDHENMFWYRQDPGLGLRLIYFSYDVKMKEKGDIPEGYSVSREKKERFSLILESASTNQTSMYLCASSLLAGGLYEQYFGPGTRLTVT.

The chain is built from TRBV5-1 and TRBJ1-4; possibly TRBD1 for D (5 bases). The V end lost 1 base, the J end lost 2 bases, and 9 bases lay between the germline ends. Germline V gene lookup returns CDR1 SGHRS and CDR2 YFSETQ. This CDR3 has 15 residues. As DNA, the CDR3 is TGCGCCAGCAGCTTGTCTTGGGGGACTAATGAAAAACTGTTTTTT. The encoded protein is CASSLSWGTNEKLFF.

The genes are TRBV28 and TRBJ2-3; D assignment may be TRBD1 or TRBD2 (5 bases each). The V end lost 11 bases, the J end lost 1 base, and 13 bases lay between the germline ends. Germline V lookup: CDR1 MDHEN, CDR2 SYDVKM. This CDR3 region has 13 residues. The CDR3 DNA reads TGTGCCCACGGGGACCTGCGCACAGATACGCAGTATTTT. This codes for CAHGDLRTDTQYF.

The rearrangement joins TRBV2 to TRBJ1-4; D unresolved. This CDR3 comprises 12 residues. Per the germline V gene, CDR1 is SNHLY and CDR2 is FYNNEI. Trimming removed 5 bases at V and 7 bases at J, with 8 bases between. The CDR3 DNA reads TGTGCCAGCAGTCGCCATTTTGAAAAACTGTTTTTT. The encoded protein is CASSRHFEKLFF.

This chain connects TRBV4-3 to TRBJ2-3; D is uncertain. CDR3 length: 16 residues. V shed 2 bases and J shed 3 bases, with 15 bases lying between them. CDR1 is LGHNA, CDR2 YSLEER, per germline. The CDR3, as DNA: TGCGCCAGCAGCCAATACTCTCAAGCCGGGACAGATACGCAGTATTTT. Translating gives CASSQYSQAGTDTQYF.

The chain is built from TRBV2 and TRBJ1-1, with D hard to call. Per the germline V gene, CDR1 is SNHLY and CDR2 is FYNNEI. This CDR3 spans 14 amino acids. The V and J ends lost 9 bases and 1 base respectively, with 15 bases between them. The CDR3 is CASPTRRGNTEAFF. For the CDR3, the DNA is TGTGCCAGTCCGACCCGGCGAGGGAACACTGAAGCTTTCTTT. The variable domain in full, completed from reference TRBV2 and TRBJ1-1, reads EPEVTQTPSHQVTQMGQEVILRCVPISNHLYFYWYRQILGQKVEFLVSFYNNEISEKSEIFDDQFSVERPDGSNFTLKIRSTKLEDSAMYFCASPTRRGNTEAFFGQGTRLTVV.

The sample holds one count of this clone. The V and J genes are TRBV7-9 and TRBJ1-2; 8 bases fit TRBD1. The CDR3 is made up of 15 amino acids. The V gene end was trimmed by 6 bases and the J gene end by 2 bases; junction bases not matched to a gene: 8. Germline loops: CDR1 SEHNR, CDR2 FQNEAQ (reference sequence). The CDR3 coding sequence is TGTGCCAGCAGTTCTCCGGGACAGGCAAACTATGGCTACACCTTC. It encodes CASSSPGQANYGYTF. Together with reference TRBV7-9 and TRBJ1-2, the CDR3 gives the full variable domain: DTGVSQNPRHKITKRGQNVTFRCDPISEHNRLYWYRQTLGQGPEFLTYFQNEAQLEKSRLLSDRFSAERPKGSFSTLEIQRTEQGDSAMYLCASSSPGQANYGYTFGSGTRLTVV.

The chain employs TRBV4-1 and TRBJ2-6; the D gene is possibly TRBD1 (5 bases). Trimming left V 1 base short and J 0 bases short, with 7 bases between. Germline assignment: CDR1 MGHRA and CDR2 YSYEKL. The CDR3 totals 16 residues. The CDR3 region has the DNA TGCGCCAGCAGCCAAGCTGACAGCTCTGGGGCCAACGTCCTGACTTTC. It yields the protein CASSQADSSGANVLTF.

The chain uses TRBV5-1 and TRBJ2-3; 9 bases fit TRBD2. The CDR3 is 19 amino acids. CDR1 SGHRS and CDR2 YFSETQ come from the germline V gene. The V gene end was trimmed by 0 bases and the J gene end by 2 bases; junction bases not matched to a gene: 13. This CDR3 is CASSLGLGGRAYFTDTQYF. CDR3 sequence (DNA): TGCGCCAGCAGCTTGGGTTTGGGCGGGAGGGCCTATTTCACAGATACGCAGTATTTT.

Comment on this clone: This sample includes further DNA sequences coding for the same CDR3. J is TRBJ2-3 and V is TRBV27; the D is unclear. Germline V gene lookup returns CDR1 MNHEY and CDR2 SMNVEV (reference sequence). V dropped 5 bases and J dropped 1 base, with 10 bases sitting between them. The CDR3 runs to 14 residues. The CDR3, as DNA: TGTGCCAGCAGTCTCAGGCGAGGCACAGATACGCAGTATTTT. Translated: CASSLRRGTDTQYF.

The table lists this clone with a count of one. This sequence joins TRBV2 and TRBJ1-2; 7 bases align to TRBD1. V was pared by 8 bases and J by 4 bases, with 4 bases of the junction left unmatched. The CDR3 is made up of 12 amino acids. CDR1 and CDR2 from the germline V gene are SNHLY and FYNNEI. CDR3 sequence: CASLKGAYGYTF. CDR3 nucleotides: TGTGCCAGCTTGAAGGGGGCCTATGGCTACACCTTC.

J is TRBJ2-7 and V is TRBV27; 15 nucleotides agree with TRBD2. The CDR3 consists of 17 residues. Germline V lookup: CDR1 MNHEY, CDR2 SMNVEV (reference sequence). J lost 2 bases, V lost 0 bases, and 2 bases had no gene match. The CDR3 sequence: CASSLSGLAGGTYEQYF. CDR3 in DNA: TGTGCCAGCAGTTTATCGGGACTAGCGGGAGGTACCTACGAGCAGTACTTC.

This rearrangement joins TRBV5-5 to TRBJ2-5, with D tentatively TRBD1 (6 bases). The V and J ends lost 0 bases and 3 bases respectively, with 15 bases between them. Germline V CDR1 and CDR2: SGHKS, YYEKEE (reference sequence). CDR3 length: 16 amino acids. The CDR3 nucleotides are TGTGCCAGCAGCTTGGGGCCAGACAGGTACAAAGAGACCCAGTACTTC. This sequence encodes CASSLGPDRYKETQYF.

In DNA form, the CDR3 reads TGTGCCAGCAGTTACAGGGCCCTAGCCAAAAACATTCAGTACTTC. The encoded protein is CASSYRALAKNIQYF. The rearrangement joins TRBV27 to TRBJ2-4, with D possibly matching TRBD1 (6 bases). The V end was cut by 4 bases, the J end by 0 bases, with 10 bases between. The CDR3 has 15 residues. Germline values: CDR1 MNHEY, CDR2 SMNVEV (reference sequence).

This clone was seen a single time. V and J are TRBV4-1 and TRBJ2-7, with D perhaps given as TRBD1 or TRBD2 (5 bases each). Germline V gene lookup returns CDR1 MGHRA and CDR2 YSYEKL. V lost 3 bases and J 4 bases, leaving 16 bases between the germline ends. The CDR3 consists of 15 residues. The CDR3 loop reads CASSHTTGTAYEQYF. The CDR3 bases are TGCGCCAGCAGCCACACTACCGGGACCGCTTACGAGCAGTACTTC.

This clone was seen just once. The gene calls are TRBV9 and TRBJ2-7; no clear D. The CDR3 spans 14 residues. Trimming left V 0 bases short and J 5 bases short, with 12 bases between. Germline V gene data show CDR1 as SGDLS and CDR2 as YYNGEE. CDR3 sequence (DNA): TGTGCCAGCAGCGTAGACACTATGTGGGACGAGCAGTACTTC. Translated, it gives CASSVDTMWDEQYF.

V usage is TRBV11-2 and J usage is TRBJ2-5, with D maybe TRBD1 (8 bases). Germline assignment: CDR1 SGHAT and CDR2 FQNNGV. This CDR3 contains 17 residues. Trimming pared 4 bases from V and 5 bases from J, leaving 23 bases between. CDR3 residues: CASSWVVGQVGGETQYF. CDR3 DNA: TGTGCCAGCAGCTGGGTCGTGGGACAGGTGGGAGGGGAGACCCAGTACTTC.

A few counts support this clone. The CDR3 sequence is CASSTDDYEQYF. CDR3 sequence (DNA): TGTGCCAGCAGTACAGACGACTACGAGCAGTACTTC. The chain couples TRBV28 to TRBJ2-7; D remains ambiguous. The CDR3 covers 12 residues. Between the trimmed V and J ends, which lost 5 bases and 3 bases, there was a span of 8 bases. Germline V lookup: CDR1 MDHEN, CDR2 SYDVKM.

The rearrangement uses TRBV19 and TRBJ2-3; D not resolved. Trimming left V 4 bases short and J 3 bases short, with 11 bases between. The length of the CDR3 is 14 residues. The germline gives CDR1 LNHDA, CDR2 SQIVND (reference sequence). Here the CDR3 reads CASSTYWGTDTQYF. The CDR3 DNA sequence: TGTGCCAGTAGTACCTATTGGGGTACAGATACGCAGTATTTT.

CDR3 coding DNA: TGTGCCAGTAGTATAGATCTGCCAGACACCTACGAGCAGTACTTC. It specifies CASSIDLPDTYEQYF. The gene calls are TRBV19 and TRBJ2-7; D gene unclear. From germline, CDR1 is LNHDA and CDR2 SQIVND (reference sequence). Deletions cut 0 bases from V and 2 bases from J, with 11 bases between. The CDR3 has 15 amino acids.

Remarks on this clone: The same CDR3 arises from other DNA sequences in this sample as well. The chain recombines TRBV27 with TRBJ2-7; the match to TRBD2 covers 8 bases. The trim removed 3 bases at V and 1 base at J, leaving 2 bases unmatched. CDR1 is MNHEY, CDR2 SMNVEV, per germline (reference sequence). CDR3 length equals 14 residues. The chain's CDR3 is CASSFSGSSYEQYF. The CDR3 nucleotides read TGTGCCAGCAGTTTCAGCGGGAGTTCCTACGAGCAGTACTTC.

CDR3 protein: CASSLGGTGLRETQYF. In DNA, the CDR3 is TGTGCCAGCAGCTTGGGCGGGACAGGGCTGCGGGAGACCCAGTACTTC. V gene TRBV5-5 combines with J gene TRBJ2-5; 9 nucleotides align to TRBD1. The CDR3 consists of 16 residues. V gave up 0 bases and J gave up 5 bases; unmatched junction bases: 8. CDR1 and CDR2 from the germline V gene are SGHKS and YYEKEE (reference sequence).

The chain recombines TRBV7-9 with TRBJ2-1; D ambiguous. Looked up from germline, CDR1 is SEHNR and CDR2 is FQNEAQ (reference sequence). The CDR3 covers 16 residues. Trimming stripped 0 bases from V and 0 bases from J, with 9 bases between. The CDR3: CASSLAGYHSYNEQFF. CDR3 nucleotide sequence: TGTGCCAGCAGCTTAGCAGGGTACCACTCCTACAATGAGCAGTTCTTC.

The chain is built from TRBV27 and TRBJ2-1; D unresolved. The length of the CDR3 is 15 residues. V gave up 6 bases and J gave up 0 bases, with 12 bases separating them. Germline loops: CDR1 MNHEY, CDR2 SMNVEV (reference sequence). CDR3 loop: CASSLTTHSYNEQFF. As DNA, the CDR3 is TGTGCCAGCAGCCTCACGACCCACTCCTACAATGAGCAGTTCTTC.

This chain connects TRBV4-1 to TRBJ2-5, with TRBD1 as a possible D gene (6 bases). The V gene's germline CDR1 is MGHRA and CDR2 YSYEKL. The CDR3 spans 14 residues. Trimming pared 1 base from V and 2 bases from J, leaving 8 bases between. CDR3 sequence reads: CASSQVQGQETQYF. In nucleotides, the CDR3 is TGCGCCAGCAGCCAAGTACAGGGACAAGAGACCCAGTACTTC.

The rearrangement uses TRBV4-3 and TRBJ2-7; 11 nucleotides align to TRBD2. CDR3 size: 16 residues. Germline V gives CDR1 LGHNA, CDR2 YSLEER. Trimming took 0 bases from V and 6 from J; bases not matched to a gene: 7. The CDR3 loop reads CASSQDWGTSGFEQYF. DNA of the CDR3: TGCGCCAGCAGCCAAGATTGGGGGACTAGCGGTTTCGAGCAGTACTTC.

V usage is TRBV9 and J usage is TRBJ2-3; 10 bases map to TRBD1. With V trimmed by 0 bases and J by 5 bases, 6 bases remained unmatched. Germline V gene lookup returns CDR1 SGDLS and CDR2 YYNGEE. There are 16 residues in the CDR3. For the CDR3, the DNA is TGTGCCAGCAGCGTAGCGACAGGGGGCGGTGGAGATACGCAGTATTTT. It is translated as CASSVATGGGGDTQYF.